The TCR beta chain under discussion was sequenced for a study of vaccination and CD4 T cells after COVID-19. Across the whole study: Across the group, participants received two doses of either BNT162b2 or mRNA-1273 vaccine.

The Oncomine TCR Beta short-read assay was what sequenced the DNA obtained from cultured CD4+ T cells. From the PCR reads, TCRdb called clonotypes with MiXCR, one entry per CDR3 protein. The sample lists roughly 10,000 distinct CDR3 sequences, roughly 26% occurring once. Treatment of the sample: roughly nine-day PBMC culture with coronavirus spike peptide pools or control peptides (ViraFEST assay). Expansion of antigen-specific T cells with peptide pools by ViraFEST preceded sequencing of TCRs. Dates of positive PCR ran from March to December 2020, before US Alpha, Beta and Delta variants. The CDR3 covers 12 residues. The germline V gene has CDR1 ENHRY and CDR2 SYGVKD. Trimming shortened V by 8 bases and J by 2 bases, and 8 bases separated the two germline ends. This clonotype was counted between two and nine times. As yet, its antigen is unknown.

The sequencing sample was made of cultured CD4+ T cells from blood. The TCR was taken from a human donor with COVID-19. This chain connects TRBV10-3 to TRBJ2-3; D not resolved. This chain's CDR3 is CAISPSTDTQYF. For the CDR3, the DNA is TGTGCCATCTCCCCCTCCACAGATACGCAGTATTTT.